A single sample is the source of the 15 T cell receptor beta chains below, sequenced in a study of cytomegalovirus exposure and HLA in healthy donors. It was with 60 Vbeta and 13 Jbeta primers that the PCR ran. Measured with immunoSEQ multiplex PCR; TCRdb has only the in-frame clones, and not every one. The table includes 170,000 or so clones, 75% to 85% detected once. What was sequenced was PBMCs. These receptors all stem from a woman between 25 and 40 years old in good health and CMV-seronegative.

CDR3 DNA sequence: TGTGCCAGCAGCTACTCCGGGACTCCAAACTACGAGCAGTACTTC. This translates into CASSYSGTPNYEQYF. This sequence joins TRBV11-2 and TRBJ2-7; a possible D gene is TRBD2 (6 bases). The CDR3 length is 15 residues. Trimming removed 4 bases from V and 3 bases from J, with 16 bases in between. The germline gives CDR1 SGHAT, CDR2 FQNNGV. The full variable domain, its missing parts supplied by reference TRBV11-2 and TRBJ2-7, is EAGVAQSPRYKIIEKRQSVAFWCNPISGHATLYWYQQILGQGPKLLIQFQNNGVVDDSQLPKDRFSAERLKGVDSTLKIQPAKLEDSAVYLCASSYSGTPNYEQYFGPGTRLTVT.

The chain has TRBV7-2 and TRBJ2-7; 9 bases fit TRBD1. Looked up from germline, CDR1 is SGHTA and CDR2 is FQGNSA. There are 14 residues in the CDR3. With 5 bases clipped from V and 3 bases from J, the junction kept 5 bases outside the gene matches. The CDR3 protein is CASSPDRGGYEQYF. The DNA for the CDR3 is TGTGCCAGCAGCCCGGACAGGGGAGGCTACGAGCAGTACTTC.

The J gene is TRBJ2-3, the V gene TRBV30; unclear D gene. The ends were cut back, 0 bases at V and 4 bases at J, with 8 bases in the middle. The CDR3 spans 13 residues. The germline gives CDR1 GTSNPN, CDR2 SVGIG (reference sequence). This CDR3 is CAWSVSFADTQYF. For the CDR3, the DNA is TGTGCCTGGAGTGTAAGCTTTGCAGATACGCAGTATTTT.

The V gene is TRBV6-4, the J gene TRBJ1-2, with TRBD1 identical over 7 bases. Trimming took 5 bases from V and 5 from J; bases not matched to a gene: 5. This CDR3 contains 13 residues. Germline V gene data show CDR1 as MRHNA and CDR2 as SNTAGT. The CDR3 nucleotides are TGTGCCAGCAGTCCCGGACAGGATTATGGCTACACCTTC. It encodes CASSPGQDYGYTF.

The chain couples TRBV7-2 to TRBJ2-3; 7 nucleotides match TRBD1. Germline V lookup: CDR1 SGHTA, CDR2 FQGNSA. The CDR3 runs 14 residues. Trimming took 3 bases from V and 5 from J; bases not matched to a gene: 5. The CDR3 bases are TGTGCCAGCAGCTTGGGTACAGGGGTAGATACGCAGTATTTT. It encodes CASSLGTGVDTQYF.

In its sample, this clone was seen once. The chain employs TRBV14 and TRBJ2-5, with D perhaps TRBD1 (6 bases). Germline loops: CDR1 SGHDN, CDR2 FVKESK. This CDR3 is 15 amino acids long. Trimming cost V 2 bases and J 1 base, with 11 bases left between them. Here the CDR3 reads CASSQPTGFQETQYF. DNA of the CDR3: TGTGCCAGCAGCCAACCTACAGGGTTCCAAGAGACCCAGTACTTC.

For the CDR3, the DNA is TGTGCCAGCAGCTTGCACAGGGCCGACGAGCAGTACTTC. This codes for CASSLHRADEQYF. The chain combines TRBV13 with TRBJ2-7; weak D call: TRBD1 (6 bases). V lost 3 bases and J 5 bases, leaving 11 bases between the germline ends. Per germline, CDR1 PRHDT and CDR2 FYEKMQ (reference sequence). The CDR3 spans 13 residues.

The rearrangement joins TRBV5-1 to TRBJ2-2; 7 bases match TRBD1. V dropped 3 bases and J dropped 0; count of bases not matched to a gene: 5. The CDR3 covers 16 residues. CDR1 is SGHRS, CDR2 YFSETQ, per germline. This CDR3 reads CASSSTGTANTGELFF. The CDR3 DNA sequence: TGCGCCAGCAGCTCCACCGGGACAGCGAACACCGGGGAGCTGTTTTTT.

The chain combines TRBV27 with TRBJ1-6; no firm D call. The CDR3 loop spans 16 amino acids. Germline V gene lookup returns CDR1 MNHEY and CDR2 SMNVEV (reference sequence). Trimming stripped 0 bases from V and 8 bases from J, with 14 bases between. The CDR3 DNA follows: TGTGCCAGCAGTTTATCGAGAACCAACGCATATTCACCCCTCCACTTT. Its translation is CASSLSRTNAYSPLHF.

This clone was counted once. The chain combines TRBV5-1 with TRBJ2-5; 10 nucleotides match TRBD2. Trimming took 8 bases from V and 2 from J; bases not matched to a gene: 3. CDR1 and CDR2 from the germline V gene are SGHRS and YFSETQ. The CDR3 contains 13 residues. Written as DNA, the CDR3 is TGCGCCAGTATAGCGGGGGGTCAAGAGACCCAGTACTTC. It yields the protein CASIAGGQETQYF.

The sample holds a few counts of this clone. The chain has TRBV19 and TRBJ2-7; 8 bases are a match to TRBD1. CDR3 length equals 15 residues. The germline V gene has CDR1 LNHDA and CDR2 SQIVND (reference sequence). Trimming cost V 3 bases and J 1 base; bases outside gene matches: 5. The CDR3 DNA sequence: TGTGCCAGTAGTATGTCGGGGGACAGGTCCTACGAGCAGTACTTC. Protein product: CASSMSGDRSYEQYF.

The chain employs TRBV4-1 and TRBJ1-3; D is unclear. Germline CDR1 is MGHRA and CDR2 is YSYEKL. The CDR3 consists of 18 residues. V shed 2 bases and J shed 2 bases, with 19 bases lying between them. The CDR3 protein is CASSQYVAGVITGNTIYF. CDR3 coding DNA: TGCGCCAGCAGCCAATACGTCGCGGGAGTGATAACTGGAAACACCATATATTTT.

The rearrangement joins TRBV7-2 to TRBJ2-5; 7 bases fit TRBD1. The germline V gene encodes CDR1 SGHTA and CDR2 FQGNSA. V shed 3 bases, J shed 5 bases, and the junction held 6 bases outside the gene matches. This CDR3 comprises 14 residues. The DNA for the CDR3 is TGTGCCAGCAGCTTTAGGGGGCGCTGGGAGACCCAGTACTTC. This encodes CASSFRGRWETQYF.

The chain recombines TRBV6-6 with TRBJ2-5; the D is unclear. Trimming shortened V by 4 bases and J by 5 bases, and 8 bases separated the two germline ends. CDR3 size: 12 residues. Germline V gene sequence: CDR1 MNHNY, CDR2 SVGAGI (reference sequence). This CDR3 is CASSSFRETQYF. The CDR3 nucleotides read TGTGCCAGCAGTTCCTTTCGGGAGACCCAGTACTTC.

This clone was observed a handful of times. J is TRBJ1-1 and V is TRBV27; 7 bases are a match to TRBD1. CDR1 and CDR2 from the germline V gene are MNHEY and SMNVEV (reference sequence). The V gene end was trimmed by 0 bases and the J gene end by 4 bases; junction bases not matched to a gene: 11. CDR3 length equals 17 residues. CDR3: CASSLSLRDSVGTEAFF. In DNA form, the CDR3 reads TGTGCCAGCAGTTTATCCCTTCGGGACAGTGTCGGCACTGAAGCTTTCTTT.